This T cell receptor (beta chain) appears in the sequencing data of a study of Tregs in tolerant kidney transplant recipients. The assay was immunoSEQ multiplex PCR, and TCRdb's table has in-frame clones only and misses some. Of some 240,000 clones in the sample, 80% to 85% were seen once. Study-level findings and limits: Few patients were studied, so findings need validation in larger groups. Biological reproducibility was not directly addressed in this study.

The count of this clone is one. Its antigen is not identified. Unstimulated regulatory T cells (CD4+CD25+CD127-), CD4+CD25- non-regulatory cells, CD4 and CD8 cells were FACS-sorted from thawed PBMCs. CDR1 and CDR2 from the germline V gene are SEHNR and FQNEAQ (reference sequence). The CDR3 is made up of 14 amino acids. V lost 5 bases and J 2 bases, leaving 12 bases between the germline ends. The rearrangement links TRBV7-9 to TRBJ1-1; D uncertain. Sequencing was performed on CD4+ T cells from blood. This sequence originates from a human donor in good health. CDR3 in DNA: TGTGCCAGCAGCCTTGTCAAAAACAACACTGAAGCTTTCTTT. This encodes CASSLVKNNTEAFF.